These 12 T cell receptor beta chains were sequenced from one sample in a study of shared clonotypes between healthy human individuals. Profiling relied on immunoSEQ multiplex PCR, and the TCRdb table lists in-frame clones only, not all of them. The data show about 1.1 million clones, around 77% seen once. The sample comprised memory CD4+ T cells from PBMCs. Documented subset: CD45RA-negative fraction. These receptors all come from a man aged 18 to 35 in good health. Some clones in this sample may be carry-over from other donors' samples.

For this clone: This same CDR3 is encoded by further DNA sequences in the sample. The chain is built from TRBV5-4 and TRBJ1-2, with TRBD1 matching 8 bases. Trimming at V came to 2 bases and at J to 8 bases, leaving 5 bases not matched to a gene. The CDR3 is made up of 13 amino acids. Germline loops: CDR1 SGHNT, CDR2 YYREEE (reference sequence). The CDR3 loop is CASSFQGARGYTF. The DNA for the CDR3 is TGTGCCAGCAGCTTCCAGGGGGCGCGAGGCTACACCTTC. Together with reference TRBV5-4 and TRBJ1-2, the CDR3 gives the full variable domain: ETGVTQSPTHLIKTRGQQVTLRCSSQSGHNTVSWYQQALGQGPQFIFQYYREEENGRGNFPPRFSGLQFPNYSSELNVNALELDDSALYLCASSFQGARGYTFGSGTRLTVV.

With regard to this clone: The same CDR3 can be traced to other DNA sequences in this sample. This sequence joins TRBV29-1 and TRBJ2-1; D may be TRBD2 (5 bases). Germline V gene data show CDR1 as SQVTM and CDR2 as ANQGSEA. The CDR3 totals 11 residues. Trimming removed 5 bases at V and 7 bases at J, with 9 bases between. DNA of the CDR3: TGCAGCGTTCGAAGAGGGAATGAGCAGTTCTTC. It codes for CSVRRGNEQFF.

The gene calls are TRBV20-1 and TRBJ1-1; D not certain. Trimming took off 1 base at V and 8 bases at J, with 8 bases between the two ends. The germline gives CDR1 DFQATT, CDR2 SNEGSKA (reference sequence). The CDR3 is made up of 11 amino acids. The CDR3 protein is CSARGRLEAFF. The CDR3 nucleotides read TGCAGTGCTAGAGGCCGGCTAGAAGCTTTCTTT.

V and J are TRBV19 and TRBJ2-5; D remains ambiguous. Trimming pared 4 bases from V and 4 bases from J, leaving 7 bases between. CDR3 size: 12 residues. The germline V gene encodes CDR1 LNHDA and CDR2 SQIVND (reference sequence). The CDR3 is CASSNIAETQYF. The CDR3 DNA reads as TGTGCCAGTAGTAATATCGCAGAGACCCAGTACTTC. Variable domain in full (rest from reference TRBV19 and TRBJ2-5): DGGITQSPKYLFRKEGQNVTLSCEQNLNHDAMYWYRQDPGQGLRLIYYSQIVNDFQKGDIAEGYSVSREKKESFPLTVTSAQKNPTAFYLCASSNIAETQYFGPGTRLLVL.

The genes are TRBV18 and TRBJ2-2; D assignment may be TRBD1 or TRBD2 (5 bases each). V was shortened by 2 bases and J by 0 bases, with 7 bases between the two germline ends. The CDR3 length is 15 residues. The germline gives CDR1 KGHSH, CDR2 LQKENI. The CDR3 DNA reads TGTGCCAGCTCACCAGGGGGACCGAACACCGGGGAGCTGTTTTTT. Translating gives CASSPGGPNTGELFF.

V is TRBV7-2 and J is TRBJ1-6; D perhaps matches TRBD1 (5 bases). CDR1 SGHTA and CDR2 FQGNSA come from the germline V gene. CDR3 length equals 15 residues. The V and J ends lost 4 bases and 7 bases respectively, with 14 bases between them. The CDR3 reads CASSSGIQENSPLHF. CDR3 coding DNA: TGTGCCAGCAGCTCCGGAATACAGGAAAATTCACCCCTCCACTTT.

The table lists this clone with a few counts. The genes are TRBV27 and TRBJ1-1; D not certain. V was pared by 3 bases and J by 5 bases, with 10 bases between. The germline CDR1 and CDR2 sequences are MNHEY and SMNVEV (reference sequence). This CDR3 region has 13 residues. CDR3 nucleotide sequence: TGTGCCAGCAGTTTTGTGGGCGAGACTGAAGCTTTCTTT. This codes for CASSFVGETEAFF.

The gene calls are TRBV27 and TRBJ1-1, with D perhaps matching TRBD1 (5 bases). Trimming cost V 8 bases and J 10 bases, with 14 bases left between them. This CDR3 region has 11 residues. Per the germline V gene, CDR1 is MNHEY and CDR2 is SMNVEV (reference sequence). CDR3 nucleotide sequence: TGTGCCAGCGGCACTCCTCAGGGAGCTTTCTTT. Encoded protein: CASGTPQGAFF.

This CDR3 reads CAWSVAGPEAFF. The CDR3 coding sequence is TGTGCCTGGAGTGTAGCCGGGCCGGAAGCTTTCTTT. The chain carries TRBV30 and TRBJ1-1, with D unclear. This CDR3 is 12 amino acids long. The germline V gene encodes CDR1 GTSNPN and CDR2 SVGIG (reference sequence). The V gene lost 0 bases and the J gene lost 8 bases, with 10 bases spanning the gap.

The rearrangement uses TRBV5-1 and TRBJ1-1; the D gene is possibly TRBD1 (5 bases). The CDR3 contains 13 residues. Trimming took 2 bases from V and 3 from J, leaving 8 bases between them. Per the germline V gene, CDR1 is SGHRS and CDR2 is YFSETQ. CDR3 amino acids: CASSFDRYTEAFF. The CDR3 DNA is TGCGCCAGCAGCTTCGACAGATACACTGAAGCTTTCTTT.

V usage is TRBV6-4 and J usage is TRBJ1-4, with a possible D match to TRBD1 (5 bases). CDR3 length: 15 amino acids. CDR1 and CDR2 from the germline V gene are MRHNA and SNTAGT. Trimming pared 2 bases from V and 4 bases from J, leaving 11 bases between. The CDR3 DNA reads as TGTGCCAGCAGTGACCCCAAACAGGTTAATGAAAAACTGTTTTTT. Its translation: CASSDPKQVNEKLFF.

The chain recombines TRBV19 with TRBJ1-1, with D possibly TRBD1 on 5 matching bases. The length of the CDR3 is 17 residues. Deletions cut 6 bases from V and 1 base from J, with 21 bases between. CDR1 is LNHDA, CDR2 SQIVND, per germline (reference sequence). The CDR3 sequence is CASSRRTTQVTNTEAFF. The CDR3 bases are TGTGCCAGTAGCCGGCGGACGACACAGGTTACGAACACTGAAGCTTTCTTT.